These 25 T cell receptor beta chains were sequenced from one sample in a study of technical replicates of blood from a few donors. Using immunoSEQ multiplex PCR, the repertoire was profiled, and TCRdb retains in-frame clones only, with some absent. Among 75,000 to 100,000 clones listed, roughly 94% were seen once. Sequencing used T cells isolated from PBMCs. Every receptor here comes from a human donor in good health.

This clone came up once. Sequence at one end of the junction differs from germline and may be a read error. The chain joins TRBV11-2 to TRBJ2-1; 8 bases line up with TRBD1. The length of the CDR3 is 19 residues. Germline V gene data show CDR1 as SGHAT and CDR2 as FQNNGV. The CDR3 loop reads CASNPGPRPIGTGPRVGIF. The CDR3 nucleotides are TGTGCCAGCAACCCGGGGCCGCGGCCCATCGGGACAGGCCCCCGGGTTGGGATCTTC.

The rearrangement joins TRBV30 to TRBJ2-4; D remains unclear. V lost 7 bases to trimming and J lost 6 bases, with 13 bases between them. This CDR3 contains 12 residues. Germline V gene data show CDR1 as GTSNPN and CDR2 as SVGIG (reference sequence). This CDR3 is CAYSGTVNIQYF. The CDR3 coding sequence is TGTGCCTACTCGGGTACTGTAAACATTCAGTACTTC.

The gene calls are TRBV4-1 and TRBJ1-1, with D unclear. V was pared by 1 base and J by 11 bases, with 14 bases between. This CDR3 comprises 13 residues. Germline CDR1 reads MGHRA; CDR2 reads YSYEKL. The CDR3 sequence: CASSQVPNSPAFF. The CDR3 DNA sequence: TGCGCCAGCAGCCAAGTTCCTAATTCGCCGGCTTTCTTT.

J is TRBJ1-4 and V is TRBV6-5; D might be TRBD1 (5 bases). V was trimmed by 7 bases and J by 8 bases, leaving 14 bases between them. CDR1 and CDR2 from the germline V gene are MNHEY and SVGAGI. This CDR3 comprises 13 residues. The CDR3 nucleotides are TGTGCCAGCACCCATAGACAGTCCGAAAAACTGTTTTTT. Translated: CASTHRQSEKLFF.

This clone was detected only once. The J gene is TRBJ2-3, the V gene TRBV27, with TRBD2 matching 9 bases. This CDR3 has 15 residues. The V segment lost 5 bases and the J segment 3 bases; nucleotides outside the gene matches: 6. Looked up from germline, CDR1 is MNHEY and CDR2 is SMNVEV (reference sequence). The CDR3 loop is CASSTGTSLTDTQYF. Written as DNA, the CDR3 is TGTGCCAGCAGTACCGGGACTAGCCTGACAGATACGCAGTATTTT.

The J gene is TRBJ1-1, the V gene TRBV6-1, with 7 bases fitting TRBD1. Germline V gene sequence: CDR1 MNHNS, CDR2 SASEGT. J gave up 11 bases and V 2 bases, and 5 bases lay outside the gene matches. The CDR3 totals 12 residues. Written as DNA, the CDR3 is TGTGCCAGCAGTGAAAGGGACAGCCGGGCTTTCTTT. Amino acids: CASSERDSRAFF.

CDR3 sequence: CALGPGGAVPDTQYF. The CDR3 bases are TGTGCCCTAGGACCCGGGGGGGCAGTCCCAGATACGCAGTATTTT. The V gene is TRBV19, the J gene TRBJ2-3, with 8 bases identical to TRBD2. CDR3 length: 15 residues. The trim removed 11 bases at V and 4 bases at J, leaving 14 bases unmatched. Germline V gene data show CDR1 as LNHDA and CDR2 as SQIVND (reference sequence).

The chain employs TRBV9 and TRBJ1-1, with TRBD1 matching over 7 bases. This CDR3 has 14 residues. From germline, CDR1 is SGDLS and CDR2 YYNGEE. Trimming at V came to 0 bases and at J to 6 bases, leaving 5 bases not matched to a gene. CDR3 DNA sequence: TGTGCCAGCAGCGTAGGACAGGGTGTTCCTGAAGCTTTCTTT. Protein sequence: CASSVGQGVPEAFF.

The J gene is TRBJ2-2, the V gene TRBV9, with 10 bases fitting TRBD2. The CDR3 is 21 amino acids. Germline-derived CDR1 and CDR2 are SGDLS and YYNGEE. V lost 4 bases, J lost 4 bases, and 22 bases stayed unmatched. This CDR3 is CASSPPGASGGRNSITGELFF. CDR3 nucleotides: TGTGCCAGCAGCCCCCCCGGGGCTAGCGGGGGTCGAAACTCGATCACCGGGGAGCTGTTTTTT.

The J gene is TRBJ1-2, the V gene TRBV2; D might be TRBD1 (5 bases). The V end lost 6 bases, the J end lost 4 bases, and 12 bases lay between the germline ends. Germline V gives CDR1 SNHLY, CDR2 FYNNEI. The CDR3 is made up of 13 amino acids. This CDR3 reads CASSPGLTYGYTF. In DNA form, the CDR3 reads TGTGCCAGCAGCCCGGGACTGACCTATGGCTACACCTTC.

The CDR3: CASSLRSFRGQETQYF. CDR3 DNA sequence: TGTGCCAGCAGCTTAAGGTCGTTCAGGGGCCAAGAGACCCAGTACTTC. The chain links TRBV7-9 to TRBJ2-5; D is possibly TRBD1 (6 bases). CDR1 is SEHNR, CDR2 FQNEAQ, per germline (reference sequence). The CDR3 length is 16 residues. The germline V and J ends were trimmed by 2 bases and 1 base, with 14 bases remaining between them.

This clone showed up just once. The chain has TRBV2 and TRBJ2-1; possibly TRBD2 for D (6 bases). Germline assignment: CDR1 SNHLY and CDR2 FYNNEI. Trimming stripped 7 bases from V and 7 bases from J, with 14 bases between. This CDR3 region has 13 residues. The CDR3 is CASIPWRENEQFF. DNA of the CDR3: TGTGCCAGCATCCCTTGGAGGGAAAATGAGCAGTTCTTC. The full variable domain, with the rest looked up from reference TRBV2 and TRBJ2-1, is EPEVTQTPSHQVTQMGQEVILRCVPISNHLYFYWYRQILGQKVEFLVSFYNNEISEKSEIFDDQFSVERPDGSNFTLKIRSTKLEDSAMYFCASIPWRENEQFFGPGTRLTVL.

The V and J genes are TRBV19 and TRBJ1-6, with 8 bases matching TRBD1. Germline CDR1 and CDR2: LNHDA and SQIVND (reference sequence). The CDR3 consists of 14 residues. The V gene end was trimmed by 6 bases and the J gene end by 7 bases; junction bases not matched to a gene: 5. CDR3 DNA: TGTGCCAGTAGCCGACAGGGGTTGAATTCACCCCTCCACTTT. The encoded protein is CASSRQGLNSPLHF.

The chain is built from TRBV4-2 and TRBJ2-3, with TRBD1 matching 11 bases. This CDR3 comprises 18 residues. Germline V gives CDR1 LGHNA, CDR2 YNFKEQ. The V segment lost 6 bases and the J segment 3 bases; nucleotides outside the gene matches: 14. CDR3 protein: CASSSVFRGTGGTDTQYF. The CDR3 bases are TGTGCCAGCAGTTCAGTGTTTCGTGGGACAGGGGGGACAGATACGCAGTATTTT.

The CDR3, as DNA: TGTGCCACCAGCAGGAGTACAGGGGCAACTAATGAAAAACTGTTTTTT. This gives the protein CATSRSTGATNEKLFF. The chain has TRBV15 and TRBJ1-4, with 7 bases identical to TRBD1. Germline V gives CDR1 LNHNV, CDR2 YYDKDF (reference sequence). The CDR3 loop spans 16 amino acids. V was clipped by 3 bases and J by 0 bases; unmatched bases: 4.

The chain links TRBV7-2 to TRBJ2-1; TRBD2 agrees at 9 bases. Germline assignment: CDR1 SGHTA and CDR2 FQGNSA. The CDR3 length is 16 residues. With V trimmed by 2 bases and J by 4 bases, 6 bases remained unmatched. CDR3 bases: TGTGCCAGCAGCTTAAACCCGGGACTAGCATACAATGAGCAGTTCTTC. Amino acid sequence: CASSLNPGLAYNEQFF.

The gene calls are TRBV28 and TRBJ2-7; D is possibly TRBD1 (6 bases). Germline-derived CDR1 and CDR2 are MDHEN and SYDVKM. The V end lost 3 bases, the J end lost 1 base, and 13 bases lay between the germline ends. The length of the CDR3 is 15 residues. The CDR3 DNA reads as TGTGCCAGCAGTTTCCCCCCTGGACAGTCCTACGAGCAGTACTTC. It translates to CASSFPPGQSYEQYF.

The CDR3: CASSRTDSSGNTIYF. The CDR3 bases are TGTGCCAGCAGTCGCACGGACAGCTCTGGAAACACCATATATTTT. The chain has TRBV6-5 and TRBJ1-3, with D perhaps matching TRBD1 (6 bases). This CDR3 region has 15 residues. Germline V gene lookup returns CDR1 MNHEY and CDR2 SVGAGI. The V end was cut by 5 bases, the J end by 0 bases, with 11 bases between.

CDR3 DNA sequence: TGTGCCAGCCTAATTGGACTCGATAGCAATCAGCCCCAGCATTTT. This codes for CASLIGLDSNQPQHF. The V and J genes are TRBV6-1 and TRBJ1-5; no firm D call. Germline-derived CDR1 and CDR2 are MNHNS and SASEGT. The CDR3 runs to 15 residues. Trimming shortened V by 8 bases and J by 0 bases, and 14 bases separated the two germline ends.

The rearrangement links TRBV28 to TRBJ2-2, with D unclear. This CDR3 is 12 amino acids long. Germline CDR1 reads MDHEN; CDR2 reads SYDVKM. The V and J ends lost 5 bases and 14 bases respectively, with 15 bases between them. CDR3 DNA: TGTGCCAGCAGTCTCACGTACCGGAGTCTGTTTTTT. Amino acid sequence: CASSLTYRSLFF.

The rearrangement uses TRBV5-4 and TRBJ1-2; D call uncertain. This CDR3 spans 14 amino acids. The V end was cut by 4 bases, the J end by 7 bases, with 17 bases between. Germline V gene lookup returns CDR1 SGHNT and CDR2 YYREEE (reference sequence). CDR3 in DNA: TGTGCCAGCAGCCTGGACCGCCCCCGGGTTGGCTACACCTTC. This gives the protein CASSLDRPRVGYTF.

The gene calls are TRBV4-1 and TRBJ1-1; 9 bases map to TRBD1. CDR1 and CDR2 from the germline V gene are MGHRA and YSYEKL. V lost 1 base to trimming and J lost 6 bases; unmatched junction nucleotides: 3. This CDR3 region has 14 residues. The CDR3 nucleotides are TGCGCCAGCAGCCAAGTGGGGACAGGGTCTGAAGCTTTCTTT. Amino acids: CASSQVGTGSEAFF.

J is TRBJ2-1 and V is TRBV29-1; 7 bases match TRBD1. The CDR3 is 13 amino acids. Germline assignment: CDR1 SQVTM and CDR2 ANQGSEA. After removal of 3 bases from V and 8 bases from J, the junction contained 7 bases not matched to a gene. In nucleotides, the CDR3 is TGCAGCGTTGATAGACAGGGTTGGGATGAGCAGTTCTTC. It specifies CSVDRQGWDEQFF.

This sequence joins TRBV19 and TRBJ2-7; a weak D match, TRBD2 (5 bases). V was shortened by 4 bases and J by 2 bases, with 15 bases between the two germline ends. This CDR3 comprises 15 residues. Germline values: CDR1 LNHDA, CDR2 SQIVND (reference sequence). The CDR3 DNA reads TGTGCCAGTAGTACCCTATCCGACGGGGCCTACGAGCAGTACTTC. Translating it yields CASSTLSDGAYEQYF.

V usage is TRBV29-1 and J usage is TRBJ1-5; D not resolved. Trimming left V 4 bases short and J 4 bases short, with 14 bases between. CDR1 and CDR2 (germline): SQVTM, ANQGSEA. This CDR3 comprises 14 residues. The CDR3 sequence is CSVATTRENQPQHF. The CDR3 DNA sequence: TGCAGCGTTGCTACTACGAGGGAGAATCAGCCCCAGCATTTT.